This TCR beta chain was captured in a study of identical twins. Using its own MiXCR run on the 5' RACE reads, TCRdb lists one record per CDR3 protein. The profile shows roughly 350,000 distinct CDR3 sequences, about 10% of them singletons. This clonotype was recorded a few times. CDR1 and CDR2 (germline): SGHAT, FQNNGV. Trimming took off 5 bases at V and 3 bases at J, with 21 bases between the two ends. CDR3 length: 17 residues. The sequence derives from a woman aged 50 to 65 in good health. The source material was naive T cells sorted from blood. V usage is TRBV11-2 and J usage is TRBJ2-3; tentatively, D is TRBD2 (6 bases). The CDR3 region has the DNA TGTGCCAGCAGCCTGCGGTTTAAGGCCGGGAGAACAGATACGCAGTATTTT. Protein: CASSLRFKAGRTDTQYF.